This TCR beta chain was recovered during a study of cytomegalovirus exposure and HLA in healthy donors. Overall study findings and caveats: The majority of TCR sequences were rare, yet some public TCRs appeared in many donors. According to a later analysis, TCR clusters from the first cohort tended to co-occur in the 100 to 150 validation repertoires. A list of 150 to 200 TCR beta chains associated with cytomegalovirus was given.

About this clone itself: The antigen is not known.

The length of the CDR3 is 14 residues. Germline CDR1 is MDHEN and CDR2 is SYDVKM. V dropped 3 bases and J dropped 3; count of bases not matched to a gene: 4. Data came from immunoSEQ multiplex PCR; TCRdb stores just in-frame clones and leaves some out. The sample includes roughly 330,000 clones, approximately 86% of them seen just once. Sequenced: PBMCs. The genes are TRBV28 and TRBJ2-7, with TRBD1 identical over 8 bases. This clonotype originated in a woman in her 30s in good health and CMV-seropositive. The CDR3 here is CASSLAGTGYEQYF. The CDR3 DNA reads TGTGCCAGCAGTTTGGCCGGGACAGGCTACGAGCAGTACTTC.